What follows are 27 T cell receptor beta chains derived from one specimen sequenced in a study of T cells after yellow fever vaccination. MiXCR was run by TCRdb on the 5' RACE reads, yielding one entry per CDR3 protein. This sample carries 310,000 or so distinct CDR3 sequences, 6.8% of them seen once, and the ten largest clones take roughly a sixth. This sample comprised PBMCs, obtained about 41 days after the first yellow fever vaccination. The source is a man younger than 35 who received the YFV17D yellow fever vaccine.

This chain uses TRBV28 with TRBJ2-2; no clear D gene. The germline CDR1 and CDR2 sequences are MDHEN and SYDVKM. Trimming removed 1 base from V and 4 bases from J, with 7 bases in between. This CDR3 has 14 residues. The DNA for the CDR3 is TGTGCCAGCAGTTTATCAGGACGCACCGGGGAGCTGTTTTTT. As protein: CASSLSGRTGELFF.

The V and J genes are TRBV6-2 or TRBV6-3 and TRBJ2-1; D not certain. The CDR3 is made up of 14 amino acids. V was shortened by 0 bases and J by 4 bases, with 7 bases between the two germline ends. Per the germline V gene, CDR1 is MNHEY and CDR2 is SVGEGT. The CDR3 loop reads CASSYSSQYNEQFF. In nucleotides, the CDR3 is TGTGCCAGCAGTTACTCCTCCCAGTACAATGAGCAGTTCTTC.

This clonotype was seen a few times. The chain carries TRBV29-1 and TRBJ2-2; D is ambiguous. V was trimmed by 4 bases and J by 6 bases, leaving 9 bases between them. CDR1 is SQVTM and CDR2 is ANQGSEA in the germline V gene. The CDR3 length is 12 residues. This CDR3 is CSVGSPAGELFF. CDR3 sequence (DNA): TGCAGCGTTGGGTCCCCGGCCGGGGAGCTGTTTTTT.

This clonotype was counted at least ten times. The gene calls are TRBV18 and TRBJ2-3, with D unclear. This CDR3 has 15 residues. From germline, CDR1 is KGHSH and CDR2 LQKENI. V was cut by 5 bases and J by 0 bases, with 12 bases left in between. The CDR3 sequence: CASSSRGPSTDTQYF. The CDR3 nucleotides read TGTGCCAGCTCAAGCAGAGGACCTAGCACAGATACGCAGTATTTT.

The chain has TRBV20-1 and TRBJ1-2, with 8 positions matching TRBD1. From germline, CDR1 is DFQATT and CDR2 SNEGSKA (reference sequence). The CDR3 consists of 15 residues. J lost 2 bases, V lost 1 base, and 6 bases had no gene match. CDR3 loop: CSARGGTGANYGYTF. The CDR3 bases are TGCAGTGCTAGAGGAGGGACAGGAGCAAACTATGGCTACACCTTC.

This clonotype appeared a few times. This rearrangement joins TRBV7-9 to TRBJ2-2; D remains ambiguous. The germline gives CDR1 SEHNR, CDR2 FQNEAQ (reference sequence). CDR3 length equals 14 residues. V lost 4 bases, J lost 1 base, and 7 bases lay in between. The CDR3 nucleotides are TGTGCCAGCAGCTCCTTGATGAACACCGGGGAGCTGTTTTTT. Protein product: CASSSLMNTGELFF.

The chain joins TRBV7-3 to TRBJ2-3; a weak D match, TRBD2 (7 bases). Trimming stripped 4 bases from V and 4 bases from J, with 12 bases between. Per the germline V gene, CDR1 is SGHTA and CDR2 is FQGTGA. The CDR3 length is 14 residues. The CDR3, as DNA: TGTGCCAGCAGCTGGGGGGGCCGTTCAGATACGCAGTATTTT. It encodes CASSWGGRSDTQYF.

This clonotype has ten or more counts. The genes are TRBV4-3 and TRBJ2-1, with TRBD2 matching 8 bases. After removal of 3 bases from V and 3 bases from J, the junction contained 4 bases not matched to a gene. CDR1 and CDR2 (germline): LGHNA, YSLEER. This CDR3 spans 15 amino acids. This CDR3 is CASSQDGGDYNEQFF. The CDR3 DNA is TGCGCCAGCAGCCAGGACGGGGGGGACTACAATGAGCAGTTCTTC.

The sample holds many counts of this clonotype. The V call is TRBV7-2, the J call TRBJ2-3, with 13 bases matching TRBD2. V lost 3 bases, J lost 4 bases, and 7 bases stayed unmatched. The length of the CDR3 is 17 residues. Germline CDR1 is SGHTA and CDR2 is FQGNSA. The CDR3 region has the DNA TGTGCCAGCAGCTTTGTAGCGGGACTAGCGGGGTCAGATACGCAGTATTTT. Its translation: CASSFVAGLAGSDTQYF.

This clonotype was observed a few times. The chain recombines TRBV4-2 with TRBJ2-2; 7 bases match TRBD1. From germline, CDR1 is LGHNA and CDR2 YNFKEQ. With 1 base clipped from V and 4 bases from J, the junction kept 9 bases outside the gene matches. This CDR3 comprises 17 residues. This CDR3 reads CASSQGMTGIFTGELFF. The CDR3 bases are TGTGCCAGCAGCCAAGGGATGACAGGGATTTTCACCGGGGAGCTGTTTTTT.

The sample holds a few counts of this clonotype. The CDR3: CSGGGALQETQYF. CDR3 DNA: TGCAGTGGAGGGGGGGCCCTCCAAGAGACCCAGTACTTC. V is TRBV20-1 and J is TRBJ2-5, with D perhaps TRBD2 (7 bases). Germline CDR1 and CDR2: DFQATT and SNEGSKA (reference sequence). This CDR3 is 13 amino acids long. The germline V and J ends were trimmed by 7 bases and 1 base, with 13 bases remaining between them.

This clonotype came up a few times. The chain links TRBV4-3 to TRBJ1-2; 9 bases are a match to TRBD1. CDR3 length: 16 residues. The germline V gene has CDR1 LGHNA and CDR2 YSLEER. The V and J ends lost 1 base and 2 bases, in that order; junction bases with no gene match: 5. CDR3 coding DNA: TGCGCCAGCAGCCAAGCGTCGGGACAGGGAAACTATGGCTACACCTTC. As protein: CASSQASGQGNYGYTF.

In its sample, this clonotype was seen many times. The V call is TRBV10-3, the J call TRBJ1-3, with 7 bases identical to TRBD1. This CDR3 contains 15 residues. V shed 6 bases and J 0 bases; nucleotides not matched to a gene: 5. Germline V gene lookup returns CDR1 ENHRY and CDR2 SYGVKD. The CDR3 region has the DNA TGTGCCATCAGCTATGGGACAGACTCTGGAAACACCATATATTTT. Protein product: CAISYGTDSGNTIYF.

This rearrangement joins TRBV7-9 to TRBJ2-7, with D perhaps matching TRBD1 (6 bases). The CDR3 length is 13 residues. CDR1 is SEHNR and CDR2 is FQNEAQ in the germline V gene (reference sequence). V lost 6 bases and J 2 bases, leaving 11 bases between the germline ends. CDR3 in amino acids: CASSQGGTYEQYV. In DNA form, the CDR3 reads TGTGCCAGCAGTCAAGGGGGAACCTACGAGCAGTACGTC.

This clonotype was seen at least ten times. CDR3 amino acids: CSAPQGFKYNEQFF. The CDR3 coding sequence is TGCAGTGCTCCACAGGGATTTAAATACAATGAGCAGTTCTTC. V is TRBV20-1 and J is TRBJ2-1; TRBD1 is a possible D gene (6 bases). V was cut by 5 bases and J by 4 bases, with 15 bases left in between. The CDR3 sequence is 14 residues long. The germline gives CDR1 DFQATT, CDR2 SNEGSKA (reference sequence).

This clonotype showed up just a few times. The chain employs TRBV7-3 and TRBJ2-1, with a possible D match to TRBD1 (5 bases). Germline V gene sequence: CDR1 SGHTA, CDR2 FQGTGA. This CDR3 is built from 15 residues. The V end was cut by 5 bases, the J end by 3 bases, with 14 bases between. In DNA, the CDR3 is TGTGCCAGCAGCCCTGGCCGGCAGGGCTACAATGAGCAGTTCTTC. Protein sequence: CASSPGRQGYNEQFF. The variable domain in full, with the rest retrieved from reference TRBV7-3 and TRBJ2-1, is GAGVSQTPSNKVTEKGKYVELRCDPISGHTALYWYRQSLGQGPEFLIYFQGTGAADDSGLPNDRFFAVRPEGSVSTLKIQRTERGDSAVYLCASSPGRQGYNEQFFGPGTRLTVL.

Many counts were recorded for this clonotype. V is TRBV4-1 and J is TRBJ2-3; 12 bases agree with TRBD2. V shed 4 bases and J 2 bases; nucleotides not matched to a gene: 4. This CDR3 is 16 amino acids long. Germline CDR1 is MGHRA and CDR2 is YSYEKL. CDR3 nucleotide sequence: TGCGCCAGCAGCCGGCGGACTAGCGGGGTCACAGATACGCAGTATTTT. It codes for CASSRRTSGVTDTQYF.

This clonotype was counted a few times. The V call is TRBV4-1, the J call TRBJ2-6; a weak D match, TRBD1 (5 bases). This CDR3 is built from 17 residues. Germline V CDR1 and CDR2: MGHRA, YSYEKL. Trimming removed 2 bases at V and 1 base at J, with 12 bases between. The CDR3 reads CASSQRQLPSGANVLTF. CDR3 bases: TGCGCCAGCAGCCAAAGACAGCTACCGTCTGGGGCCAACGTCCTGACTTTC.

This clonotype has a handful of counts. J is TRBJ2-1 and V is TRBV20-1; 12 bases align to TRBD2. There are 13 residues in the CDR3. Germline CDR1 reads DFQATT; CDR2 reads SNEGSKA (reference sequence). J gave up 15 bases and V 0 bases, and 6 bases lay outside the gene matches. The CDR3 DNA reads TGCAGTGCTAGAGAGCCTAGCGGGGGGGCGTTGTTCTTC. Translation gives CSAREPSGGALFF.

This clonotype occurred many times. The chain joins TRBV2 to TRBJ2-5; 12 bases line up with TRBD1. CDR3 length equals 13 residues. Germline V gives CDR1 SNHLY, CDR2 FYNNEI. The trim removed 6 bases at V and 7 bases at J, leaving 3 bases unmatched. CDR3 coding DNA: TGTGCCAGCAGGGGACAGGGGGCGATGACCCAGTACTTC. This codes for CASRGQGAMTQYF. Together with reference TRBV2 and TRBJ2-5, the CDR3 gives the full variable domain: EPEVTQTPSHQVTQMGQEVILRCVPISNHLYFYWYRQILGQKVEFLVSFYNNEISEKSEIFDDQFSVERPDGSNFTLKIRSTKLEDSAMYFCASRGQGAMTQYFGPGTRLLVL.

This clonotype was counted at least ten times. CDR3 coding DNA: TGTGCCAGCAGTTACTCGACCGGCAATCAGCCCCAGCATTTT. It codes for CASSYSTGNQPQHF. The J gene is TRBJ1-5, the V gene TRBV6-5, with D unclear. Germline V gene lookup returns CDR1 MNHEY and CDR2 SVGAGI. The CDR3 length is 14 residues. V lost 0 bases and J 2 bases, leaving 5 bases between the germline ends.

The V and J genes are TRBV7-9 and TRBJ2-7, with 8 nucleotides matching TRBD1. V dropped 5 bases and J dropped 0; count of bases not matched to a gene: 3. The germline gives CDR1 SEHNR, CDR2 FQNEAQ (reference sequence). CDR3 length: 14 amino acids. The CDR3 DNA reads TGTGCCAGCAGCCATGGACAGGGCTCCTACGAGCAGTACGTC. Encoded protein: CASSHGQGSYEQYV.

The table lists this clonotype with a few counts. The V gene is TRBV5-5, the J gene TRBJ2-1; D may be TRBD1 (6 bases). The CDR3 consists of 15 residues. Germline loops: CDR1 SGHKS, CDR2 YYEKEE (reference sequence). Deletions cut 1 base from V and 8 bases from J, with 16 bases between. CDR3 DNA: TGTGCCAGCAGCTTGAAAGGGGGTCTTTTGGATGAGCAGTTCTTC. Amino acid sequence: CASSLKGGLLDEQFF. Drawing the rest from reference TRBV5-5 and TRBJ2-1, the complete variable domain is DAGVTQSPTHLIKTRGQQVTLRCSPISGHKSVSWYQQVLGQGPQFIFQYYEKEERGRGNFPDRFSARQFPNYSSELNVNALLLGDSALYLCASSLKGGLLDEQFFGPGTRLTVL.

This clonotype was seen a handful of times. The J gene is TRBJ1-4, the V gene TRBV28; D gene ambiguous. There are 13 residues in the CDR3. CDR1 and CDR2 (germline): MDHEN, SYDVKM. Trimming removed 6 bases from V and 8 bases from J, with 13 bases in between. This chain's CDR3 is CASRGAEGEKLFF. CDR3 nucleotide sequence: TGTGCCAGCAGAGGAGCAGAAGGAGAAAAACTGTTTTTT. The full variable domain, with the rest looked up from reference TRBV28 and TRBJ1-4, is DVKVTQSSRYLVKRTGEKVFLECVQDMDHENMFWYRQDPGLGLRLIYFSYDVKMKEKGDIPEGYSVSREKKERFSLILESASTNQTSMYLCASRGAEGEKLFFGSGTQLSVL.

This rearrangement joins TRBV11-1 to TRBJ2-5, with 7 bases lining up with TRBD1. CDR3 length: 12 residues. The J segment lost 6 bases and the V segment lost 7 bases, leaving 5 bases of the junction unmatched. The V gene's germline CDR1 is SGHAT and CDR2 FQDESV (reference sequence). The CDR3: CASTQGEKTQYF. The CDR3 DNA reads as TGTGCCAGCACCCAGGGGGAAAAGACCCAGTACTTC.

This clonotype was observed a handful of times. V gene TRBV9 combines with J gene TRBJ2-3; D is possibly TRBD2 (5 bases). CDR3 length: 16 residues. The V gene lost 6 bases and the J gene lost 1 base, with 18 bases spanning the gap. CDR1 is SGDLS, CDR2 YYNGEE, per germline. Here the CDR3 reads CASTNAPGGRTDTQYF. Written as DNA, the CDR3 is TGTGCCAGCACCAACGCCCCGGGCGGGCGCACAGATACGCAGTATTTT.

This clonotype was picked up a small number of times. This chain joins TRBV5-1 and TRBJ1-1; D is unclear. Trimming shortened V by 4 bases and J by 6 bases, and 19 bases separated the two germline ends. The CDR3 is made up of 15 amino acids. Germline V gives CDR1 SGHRS, CDR2 YFSETQ. The CDR3 DNA sequence: TGCGCCAGCAGCCCCCCGGGGATCGGCGGGTCTGAAGCTTTCTTT. Its protein product is CASSPPGIGGSEAFF.